This TCR beta chain is from a study of T cell changes during pregnancy in multiple sclerosis (dated by TCRdb to about 2019). Regarding the research as a whole: Changes in the T cell repertoire over the course of pregnancy were examined in this study in women with multiple sclerosis.

The receptor library was made with the immunoSEQ multiplex PCR assay. TCRdb's version of the immuneACCESS table is confined to in-frame rearrangements and falls short of the full clone set. An unresolved V gene accounts for under half of the shortfall where checked; the remainder is of unknown origin. In this sample the table shows about 80,000 clones, 94% of which occur a single time. Around 2.5% of the sample rests with the top ten. Trimming takes 0 bases off V and 3 bases off J; junction bases not matched to a gene: 10. CDR1 and CDR2, looked up from the germline V gene, are SGHVS and FQNEAQ. The CDR3 holds 17 amino acids from the cysteine to the phenylalanine. Left in the record is the CDR3 DNA by itself, 51 bases read in frame from the first base. Notes on this clone: There is no known antigen for this receptor. Base qualities are not at hand, and no much larger clone is one base apart.

This chain is built from TRBV7-8 and TRBJ2-7, with 8 bases matching TRBD1. The material was peripheral blood, obtained in the third trimester of pregnancy. The clonotype comes from a female donor with multiple sclerosis, enrolled in a pregnancy study. The nucleotide sequence reads TGTGCCAGCAGCTTAGCATCCGTCGGGACAGGTGACTACGAGCAGTACTTC. Translated, it reads CASSLASVGTGDYEQYF.